The clone carrying this TCR beta chain ranks as medium-sized. This specimen includes other DNA sequences encoding the same CDR3. The sample comes from a study of blood T cell repertoires in COVID-19. For the study at large: Collection of acute and convalescent COVID-19 samples took place in the United States, Italy and Spain. Nucleic acid was either cDNA or gDNA, and it came from T cells, B-cell-depleted T cells, or PBMCs.

Germline loops: CDR1 WSHSY, CDR2 SAAADI. The CDR3 has 16 amino acids. Between the trimmed V and J ends, which lost 0 bases and 3 bases, there was a span of 12 bases. In the original workflow: From reference gene primer amplification, estimates of nucleated cell counts were derived. TCRdb's copy holds only in-frame clones and misses some; the assay was immunoSEQ multiplex PCR. Clonal size and the V and J genes are those of that table, whereas D and trimming came from the DNA. There are over 45,000 clones in the sample; about nine tenths occur only once, and 5.5% to 7.5% lies in the top ten. The source material was peripheral blood. The clonotype originates from a man in his fifties with active COVID-19. The chain carries TRBV10-2 and TRBJ1-5; the D gene is possibly TRBD1 (5 bases). The CDR3 protein is CASSESPGNSNQPQHF. The CDR3 DNA sequence: TGCGCCAGCAGTGAGTCGCCAGGGAACTCCAATCAGCCCCAGCATTTT.